The entry below gives a single T cell receptor (beta chain) sequence along with its context. The source of the sample is a study of technical replicates of blood from several donors. This CDR3 is built from 20 residues. V was trimmed by 5 bases and J by 1 base, leaving 29 bases between them. Germline V gene lookup returns CDR1 SGHRS and CDR2 YFSETQ. This table comes from immunoSEQ multiplex PCR, and its TCRdb copy is limited to in-frame clones, with some not included. The table shows 65,000 to 95,000 clones, with about 97% occurring only once. The V and J genes are TRBV5-1 and TRBJ2-3, with D possibly being TRBD2 (5 bases). Sequenced: T cells isolated from PBMCs. This sequence originates from a human donor in good health. CDR3 in amino acids: CASSRFPPARRFGGTDTQYF. For the CDR3, the DNA is TGCGCCAGCAGTCGATTCCCCCCAGCTCGTAGGTTCGGGGGCACAGATACGCAGTATTTT.